This is a list of T cell receptor beta chains from one sample in a study of T cells after yellow fever vaccination. TCRdb recomputed calls from the 5' RACE reads with MiXCR, one row per CDR3 protein. The profile shows 150,000 to 200,000 distinct CDR3 sequences, roughly 9.6% of them singletons. The sequencing used CD8+ T cells sorted from PBMCs, collected 15 days after the yellow fever booster vaccination. The source of these receptors is a man between 18 and 35 years old who received the YFV17D yellow fever vaccine. CDR3s include the opening cysteine and the closing phenylalanine or tryptophan. The D gene is left open where the match is weak. Size is omitted from some rows. Given values are once, few, many or a class for expanded clones.

d_call: TRBD2; v_call: TRBV7-9; clone_size: many; j_call: TRBJ2-1; cdr3_aa: CASSPWTSGHNEQFF; cdr3_nt: TGTGCCAGCAGCCCCTGGACTAGCGGGCACAATGAGCAGTTCTTC
d_call: .; v_call: TRBV30; clone_size: few; j_call: TRBJ2-5; cdr3_aa: CAWSTGQEETQYF; cdr3_nt: TGTGCCTGGAGTACAGGGCAGGAAGAGACCCAGTACTTC
d_call: TRBD1; v_call: TRBV20-1; clone_size: .; j_call: TRBJ2-5; cdr3_aa: CSAVHGTGQDQETQYF; cdr3_nt: TGCAGTGCTGTACACGGGACAGGGCAAGACCAAGAGACCCAGTACTTC
d_call: .; v_call: TRBV6-2/TRBV6-3; clone_size: many; j_call: TRBJ2-1; cdr3_aa: CASSLWGAEQFF; cdr3_nt: TGTGCCAGCAGTTTATGGGGGGCTGAGCAGTTCTTC
d_call: TRBD1; v_call: TRBV6-5; clone_size: few; j_call: TRBJ1-1; cdr3_aa: CASSYRQGPGGTEAFF; cdr3_nt: TGTGCCAGCAGTTATCGACAGGGCCCCGGGGGGACTGAAGCTTTCTTT
d_call: TRBD1; v_call: TRBV5-1; clone_size: .; j_call: TRBJ2-3; cdr3_aa: CASSSRQGSPDTQYF; cdr3_nt: TGCGCCAGCAGCTCCAGACAGGGTAGCCCAGATACGCAGTATTTT
d_call: .; v_call: TRBV29-1; clone_size: few; j_call: TRBJ1-1; cdr3_aa: CSVAGDHIEAFF; cdr3_nt: TGCAGCGTTGCTGGGGATCATATTGAAGCTTTCTTT
d_call: .; v_call: TRBV19; clone_size: few; j_call: TRBJ1-1; cdr3_aa: CAISGSMNTEAFF; cdr3_nt: TGTGCCATTAGCGGCAGCATGAACACTGAAGCTTTCTTT
d_call: .; v_call: TRBV12-3/TRBV12-4; clone_size: few; j_call: TRBJ2-1; cdr3_aa: CASSFPPQIEQFF; cdr3_nt: TGTGCCAGCAGTTTTCCCCCGCAGATTGAGCAGTTCTTC
d_call: .; v_call: TRBV27; clone_size: few; j_call: TRBJ2-5; cdr3_aa: CASSIRPRGPRRIETQYF; cdr3_nt: TGTGCCAGCAGCATCCGCCCGAGGGGCCCTCGACGAATCGAGACCCAGTACTTC
d_call: .; v_call: TRBV6-6; clone_size: few; j_call: TRBJ1-5; cdr3_aa: CASSTDSTRPQHF; cdr3_nt: TGTGCCAGCAGTACGGACAGTACGAGACCCCAGCATTTT
d_call: TRBD2; v_call: TRBV25-1; clone_size: many; j_call: TRBJ2-6; cdr3_aa: CASSDGLAGHSGANVLTF; cdr3_nt: TGTGCCAGCAGTGACGGACTAGCGGGGCACTCTGGGGCCAACGTCCTGACTTTC
d_call: TRBD2; v_call: TRBV19; clone_size: .; j_call: TRBJ2-1; cdr3_aa: CASSPASGGTYNEQFF; cdr3_nt: TGTGCCAGTAGTCCCGCGAGCGGGGGGACCTACAATGAGCAGTTCTTC
d_call: .; v_call: TRBV4-3; clone_size: .; j_call: TRBJ2-1; cdr3_aa: CASSQGGLGGLNEQFF; cdr3_nt: TGCGCCAGCAGCCAAGGGGGACTTGGGGGGCTAAATGAGCAGTTCTTC
d_call: .; v_call: TRBV9; clone_size: few; j_call: TRBJ1-4; cdr3_aa: CASSVFGDEKLFF; cdr3_nt: TGTGCCAGCAGCGTCTTCGGGGATGAAAAACTGTTTTTT
d_call: TRBD2; v_call: TRBV20-1; clone_size: few; j_call: TRBJ2-1; cdr3_aa: CSASGGGTPDEQFF; cdr3_nt: TGCAGTGCTAGTGGCGGGGGGACACCTGATGAGCAGTTCTTC
d_call: .; v_call: TRBV4-1; clone_size: .; j_call: TRBJ1-1; cdr3_aa: CASSLGGHGRNTEAFF; cdr3_nt: TGCGCCAGCAGCCTTGGGGGTCATGGTAGGAACACTGAAGCTTTCTTT
d_call: .; v_call: TRBV6-6; clone_size: .; j_call: TRBJ1-3; cdr3_aa: CASSSQGSGNTIYF; cdr3_nt: TGTGCCAGCAGTAGCCAGGGCTCTGGAAACACCATATATTTT
d_call: .; v_call: TRBV19; clone_size: .; j_call: TRBJ1-4; cdr3_aa: CASTSVATNEKLFF; cdr3_nt: TGTGCCAGTACTTCCGTTGCAACTAATGAAAAACTGTTTTTT
d_call: .; v_call: TRBV27; clone_size: few; j_call: TRBJ1-6; cdr3_aa: CASSSIGGFSPLHF; cdr3_nt: TGTGCCAGCAGTTCCATCGGGGGATTTTCACCCCTCCACTTT
d_call: TRBD1; v_call: TRBV7-9; clone_size: .; j_call: TRBJ2-6; cdr3_aa: CASSEQRTGHTGANVLTF; cdr3_nt: TGTGCCAGCAGCGAGCAGAGGACAGGGCATACTGGGGCCAACGTCCTGACTTTC
d_call: .; v_call: TRBV4-1; clone_size: .; j_call: TRBJ2-2; cdr3_aa: CASSRSQGFSGELFF; cdr3_nt: TGCGCCAGCAGCCGCAGTCAGGGGTTTTCCGGGGAGCTGTTTTTT
d_call: .; v_call: TRBV7-9; clone_size: few; j_call: TRBJ2-2; cdr3_aa: CASSRQMWENTGELFF; cdr3_nt: TGTGCCAGCAGCCGCCAAATGTGGGAGAACACCGGGGAGCTGTTTTTT
d_call: TRBD1; v_call: TRBV2; clone_size: .; j_call: TRBJ1-1; cdr3_aa: CASSTRGEAFF; cdr3_nt: TGTGCCAGCAGTACCAGGGGGGAAGCTTTCTTT
d_call: TRBD1; v_call: TRBV20-1; clone_size: .; j_call: TRBJ2-5; cdr3_aa: CSAVPTGNWETQYF; cdr3_nt: TGCAGTGCCGTACCGACAGGGAATTGGGAGACCCAGTACTTC
d_call: .; v_call: TRBV4-1; clone_size: .; j_call: TRBJ2-7; cdr3_aa: CASSQEEGRAYEQYF; cdr3_nt: TGCGCCAGCAGCCAAGAGGAAGGGCGCGCCTACGAGCAGTACTTC
d_call: TRBD2; v_call: TRBV7-9; clone_size: few; j_call: TRBJ2-1; cdr3_aa: CASSLTIGTSNEQFF; cdr3_nt: TGTGCCAGCAGCTTGACAATCGGGACTAGCAATGAGCAGTTCTTC
d_call: .; v_call: TRBV5-1; clone_size: .; j_call: TRBJ2-5; cdr3_aa: CASSPLAGETQYF; cdr3_nt: TGCGCCAGCAGTCCCCTAGCCGGGGAGACCCAGTACTTC
d_call: TRBD2; v_call: TRBV4-2; clone_size: .; j_call: TRBJ2-2; cdr3_aa: CASGDYRLDTGELFF; cdr3_nt: TGTGCCAGCGGGGACTACCGACTCGACACCGGGGAGCTGTTTTTT
d_call: .; v_call: TRBV19; clone_size: many; j_call: TRBJ1-1; cdr3_aa: CASSILGGRTANTEAFF; cdr3_nt: TGTGCCAGTAGTATATTGGGGGGAAGGACAGCGAACACTGAAGCTTTCTTT
d_call: .; v_call: TRBV4-2; clone_size: .; j_call: TRBJ2-2; cdr3_aa: CASSQVEATGELFF; cdr3_nt: TGTGCCAGCAGCCAAGTCGAGGCCACCGGGGAGCTGTTTTTT
d_call: .; v_call: TRBV5-6; clone_size: few; j_call: TRBJ2-1; cdr3_aa: CASSLRGTNEQFF; cdr3_nt: TGTGCCAGCAGCTTGAGAGGGACCAATGAGCAGTTCTTC
d_call: TRBD2; v_call: TRBV19; clone_size: .; j_call: TRBJ2-3; cdr3_aa: CASGWPRGGRDTQYF; cdr3_nt: TGTGCCAGTGGATGGCCGCGGGGGGGCCGGGATACGCAGTATTTT
d_call: TRBD2; v_call: TRBV7-9; clone_size: few; j_call: TRBJ2-1; cdr3_aa: CASSLRAGIFDNEQFF; cdr3_nt: TGTGCCAGCAGTTTAAGAGCGGGGATCTTTGACAATGAGCAGTTCTTC
d_call: .; v_call: TRBV6-1; clone_size: .; j_call: TRBJ2-1; cdr3_aa: CASSLTSYNEQFF; cdr3_nt: TGTGCCAGCAGTTTGACTAGCTACAATGAGCAGTTCTTC
d_call: .; v_call: TRBV21-1; clone_size: few; j_call: TRBJ2-1; cdr3_aa: CASSNRSSYNEQFF; cdr3_nt: TGTGCCAGCAGCAACAGGAGCTCCTACAATGAGCAGTTCTTC
d_call: TRBD2; v_call: TRBV5-1; clone_size: .; j_call: TRBJ2-3; cdr3_aa: CASSLFERGVNTDTQYF; cdr3_nt: TGCGCCAGCAGCTTGTTCGAGCGGGGGGTGAACACAGATACGCAGTATTTT
d_call: TRBD1; v_call: TRBV7-6; clone_size: .; j_call: TRBJ1-2; cdr3_aa: CASSQTGLLGYTF; cdr3_nt: TGTGCCAGCAGCCAGACAGGGTTGTTGGGCTACACCTTC
d_call: TRBD2; v_call: TRBV11-2; clone_size: .; j_call: TRBJ2-5; cdr3_aa: CASFRGGGIRETQYF; cdr3_nt: TGTGCCAGCTTTCGCGGGGGAGGCATACGAGAGACCCAGTACTTC
d_call: .; v_call: TRBV12-3/TRBV12-4; clone_size: many; j_call: TRBJ2-1; cdr3_aa: CASLAVGEQFF; cdr3_nt: TGTGCCAGCCTCGCCGTTGGTGAGCAGTTCTTC
d_call: .; v_call: TRBV7-8; clone_size: few; j_call: TRBJ2-2; cdr3_aa: CASSLAAAGGELFF; cdr3_nt: TGTGCCAGCAGCTTAGCGGCAGCGGGCGGGGAGCTGTTTTTT